Reported below is one T cell receptor (beta chain). This clonotype was found a few times. There is no known antigen for this receptor. Base qualities are missing; no much larger clone stands one base away. Instead of sorted cells or RNA, genomic DNA extracted from peripheral blood served as the source for amplifying TCR beta rearrangements. As encoded in the germline V gene, CDR1 is MNHNS while CDR2 is SASEGT. V lost 10 bases and J lost 7 bases; the stretch between them is 20 bases long. The CDR3 runs 13 residues from the cysteine to the phenylalanine. Just the 39-base CDR3 DNA is kept, in frame starting at base 1. Using a mixed TRB-A/B primer pool, multiplex touch-down PCR amplified rearranged TRB sequences covering the V, D and J segments. Illumina adapters and sample indices were attached to the amplicons in two consecutive PCR reactions using Phusion HS II polymerase. The amplicons were purified from gel with the NucleoSpin Gel and PCR Clean-up kit and then assessed with Qubit and an Agilent 2100 Bioanalyzer. The libraries were sequenced on an Illumina MiSeq with 600-cycle, single-indexed, paired-end runs. As for how the authors treated the data: TRB sequences were processed with MiXCR versions 2.12 and 3.0.5. Each unique CDR3 nucleotide sequence was counted as one clone, and only productive sequences with at least two reads were retained. The repertoire metrics were Shannon diversity, evenness, clonality (calculated as one minus evenness), and diversity profiles parameterized by alpha from 0 to 5. The IGoR algorithm was used to calculate generation probabilities for clones in the paired samples taken before and after chemotherapy. In-frame beta chains were kept once TCRdb had trimmed the public reads at Q25 with fastp and called clones with MiXCR. Merged by CDR3 protein, the rows form single entries marked with the most common genes and DNA. TCRdb, rather than the study authors, made the V and J calls. This sample holds several thousand distinct CDR3 sequences; 33% were observed only once. The ten largest clones represent less than 15% of the sample.

This specimen comes from a study of T cell repertoires in aging, cancer and after chemotherapy (dated by TCRdb to the late 2010s). About the study as a whole: Six donor age groups were covered, ranging from 30 or younger up to 70 or older, and each group contained at least three individuals. Control TCR repertoires from healthy donors were recorded across several months to years, and re-sampling revealed clear clonal overlap. The full dataset contained millions of TCR reads. The cohort comprised 200 to 250 cancer patients, 85 to 94 with hematological and approximately 120 with solid cancers, plus 95 healthy donors as a reference group. To look at immunoaging and at how T cells reconstitute after chemotherapy, the study profiled TCR beta repertoires in peripheral blood from both healthy donors and cancer patients.

What the research found in general, with its limitations: According to the authors, the repertoire data do not allow conclusions to be drawn about immunological memory after chemotherapy. Untreated patients with hematological or solid cancers showed significantly lower blood TCR diversity and higher clonality than age-matched healthy donors. In healthy donors, the drop in TCR diversity with age came mainly from a loss of richness, whereas in cancer patients a loss of evenness also played a part. In both cancer cohorts, median generation probability rose over the chemotherapy interval, which suggests that the repertoire was reconstituted through rebound thymic output.

The TCR sequence derives from a human donor in good health. The donor label of this sample is uncertain. The receptor chain draws on TRBV6-1 and TRBJ2-7; the D gene could be TRBD1 or TRBD2, each one agreeing over 5 bases. The material sequenced was blood. Read as DNA, the sequence is TGTGCCACGCAGAGGGCACAGGACGAGGAGCAGTACTTC. Translation gives CATQRAQDEEQYF.